A single sample is the source of the 11 T cell receptor beta chains below, sequenced in a study of blood T cell repertoires in COVID-19. Here immunoSEQ multiplex PCR was the method, and the copy in TCRdb shows in-frame clones only, minus some. The data show some 80,000 clones, with just over 90% seen just once and 2.5% to 3% held by the top ten. The sequenced material came from peripheral blood. Every receptor here comes from a man in his fifties with COVID-19, enrolled during active disease.

The chain joins TRBV6-2 or TRBV6-3 to TRBJ1-5; TRBD1 matches 8 bases. Germline loops: CDR1 MNHEY, CDR2 SVGEGT. This CDR3 comprises 15 residues. V gave up 6 bases and J gave up 5 bases; unmatched junction bases: 9. CDR3 sequence reads: CASRPRTGKDQPQHF. The DNA for the CDR3 is TGTGCCAGCAGACCTAGGACAGGGAAGGATCAGCCCCAGCATTTT.

The chain employs TRBV10-3 and TRBJ2-7, with TRBD2 matching 7 bases. The CDR3 sequence is 15 residues long. Per germline, CDR1 ENHRY and CDR2 SYGVKD. Trimming at V came to 6 bases and at J to 1 base, leaving 9 bases not matched to a gene. The CDR3 nucleotides are TGTGCCATCAGCGCTGTCTCTAGCGGTTCCTACGAGCAGTACTTC. Translated, it gives CAISAVSSGSYEQYF.

V usage is TRBV4-3 and J usage is TRBJ2-2; 9 nucleotides agree with TRBD2. Germline V lookup: CDR1 LGHNA, CDR2 YSLEER. V lost 1 base to trimming and J lost 4 bases; unmatched junction nucleotides: 10. There are 18 residues in the CDR3. The CDR3 loop is CASSQGMTSGGPTGELFF. CDR3 coding DNA: TGCGCCAGCAGCCAAGGAATGACTAGCGGAGGGCCCACCGGGGAGCTGTTTTTT.

The rearrangement joins TRBV19 to TRBJ2-3; D possibly corresponds to TRBD1 (6 bases). V shed 8 bases and J shed 3 bases, with 12 bases lying between them. This CDR3 contains 13 residues. Germline V CDR1 and CDR2: LNHDA, SQIVND (reference sequence). CDR3 amino acids: CASERTATDTQYF. The CDR3 nucleotides read TGTGCCAGTGAAAGGACAGCAACAGATACGCAGTATTTT.

This chain links TRBV30 with TRBJ1-1; D might be TRBD1 (6 bases). V shed 5 bases and J shed 10 bases, with 17 bases lying between them. The CDR3 length is 12 residues. Germline CDR1 and CDR2: GTSNPN and SVGIG (reference sequence). The CDR3 nucleotides read TGTGCCTGGCGGGGGGGCGGGTTTTTAGCTTTCTTT. Translating gives CAWRGGGFLAFF.

The chain uses TRBV4-1 and TRBJ2-1; the match to TRBD2 covers 11 bases. V trimming: 2 bases; J trimming: 6 bases; junction bases outside the gene matches: 6. The V gene's germline CDR1 is MGHRA and CDR2 YSYEKL. The length of the CDR3 is 16 residues. DNA of the CDR3: TGCGCCAGCAGCCAACTACTAGCGGGAGAAAGCAATGAGCAGTTCTTC. It yields the protein CASSQLLAGESNEQFF.

The J gene is TRBJ2-5, the V gene TRBV11-2; 8 nucleotides line up with TRBD2. CDR3 size: 16 residues. Germline lookup yields CDR1 SGHAT and CDR2 FQNNGV. The V and J ends lost 1 base and 5 bases, in that order; junction bases with no gene match: 9. The CDR3 loop is CASSLGGRTSRETQYF. The CDR3 DNA sequence: TGTGCCAGCAGCTTAGGCGGGAGGACCTCTCGGGAGACCCAGTACTTC.

This clone was counted a few times. The rearrangement uses TRBV28 and TRBJ1-5; 8 bases agree with TRBD1. CDR1 and CDR2 from the germline V gene are MDHEN and SYDVKM. V shed 6 bases and J 2 bases; nucleotides not matched to a gene: 3. This CDR3 comprises 14 residues. The CDR3 coding sequence is TGTGCCAGCAGGACACAGGGGGGCAATCAGCCCCAGCATTTT. Its protein is CASRTQGGNQPQHF.

The rearrangement uses TRBV30 and TRBJ2-1; 12 bases line up with TRBD2. The germline gives CDR1 GTSNPN, CDR2 SVGIG (reference sequence). The CDR3 extends over 15 amino acids. The trim removed 1 base at V and 6 bases at J, leaving 4 bases unmatched. The CDR3 sequence is CAWSAQGLAGNEQFF. Here the CDR3 DNA reads TGTGCCTGGAGTGCACAGGGACTAGCGGGCAATGAGCAGTTCTTC.

The chain joins TRBV4-1 to TRBJ2-7, with TRBD2 matching over 8 bases. The V gene's germline CDR1 is MGHRA and CDR2 YSYEKL. The CDR3 contains 18 residues. Trimming cost V 2 bases and J 3 bases; bases outside gene matches: 15. The DNA for the CDR3 is TGCGCCAGCAGCCAAACTTTAGCGGGATGGGATCATTACTACGAGCAGTACTTC. This encodes CASSQTLAGWDHYYEQYF.

The CDR3 here is CASSNQEGTEAFF. The CDR3 bases are TGCGCCAGCAGCAACCAAGAGGGCACTGAAGCTTTCTTT. The chain employs TRBV5-1 and TRBJ1-1; D is unclear. The V and J ends lost 4 bases and 4 bases respectively, with 11 bases between them. The CDR3 consists of 13 residues. Per germline, CDR1 SGHRS and CDR2 YFSETQ.